The sequence of this T cell receptor (beta chain) was determined in a study of T-cell memory formation after mild COVID-19. Study findings and constraints: A balance of CD4 and CD8 characterized clones contracting day 15 to 85, whereas later expanders leaned CD4+.

On this clonotype itself: Its antigen is undetermined.

Germline V lookup: CDR1 SQVTM, CDR2 ANQGSEA. The V gene lost 7 bases and the J gene lost 8 bases, with 15 bases spanning the gap. This CDR3 is 13 amino acids long. Libraries for TCRalpha and TCRbeta carried sample barcodes and unique molecular identifiers via 5'RACE. Using its own MiXCR run on the 5' RACE reads, TCRdb lists one record per CDR3 protein. The profile covers around 420,000 distinct CDR3 sequences, with roughly 24% appearing a single time and 8.5% to 9% taken by the ten largest. Sequencing was carried out using PBMCs or a T cell subset sorted from them (not recorded which). The V and J genes are TRBV29-1 and TRBJ1-6; D uncertain. This clonotype was sampled from an adult woman who had mild COVID-19 (a few samples of this study predate the infection). Cell type and time point are not known. CDR3 in amino acids: CSARDFAYSPLHF. The DNA for the CDR3 is TGCAGCGCTAGGGATTTCGCATATTCACCCCTCCACTTT.